One sample yielded the 24 T cell receptor beta chains listed below, sequenced in a study of cytomegalovirus exposure and HLA in healthy donors. Some clones are missing from TCRdb's copy, which holds only in-frame ones; the method was immunoSEQ multiplex PCR. This table has 97,000 or so clones, just under 95% appearing once. Source material: PBMCs. These receptors were obtained from a young woman in good health and CMV-seronegative.

The chain has TRBV6-5 and TRBJ1-1; D is perhaps TRBD1 (6 bases). Germline CDR1 and CDR2: MNHEY and SVGAGI. The CDR3 is made up of 15 amino acids. V shed 6 bases and J shed 1 base, with 15 bases lying between them. CDR3 in DNA: TGTGCCAGCAGAGTGTCCGGGACACAGAACACTGAAGCTTTCTTT. Amino acids: CASRVSGTQNTEAFF.

The chain uses TRBV5-1 and TRBJ1-2; 9 bases map to TRBD1. This CDR3 spans 14 amino acids. Trimming removed 4 bases from V and 4 bases from J; junction bases left unmatched: 5. Germline CDR1 SGHRS, CDR2 YFSETQ. The CDR3 DNA reads TGCGCCAGCAGCCAAACAGGGGGCGGCTATGGCTACACCTTC. It yields the protein CASSQTGGGYGYTF. The full variable domain, completed using reference TRBV5-1 and TRBJ1-2, is KAGVTQTPRYLIKTRGQQVTLSCSPISGHRSVSWYQQTPGQGLQFLFEYFSETQRNKGNFPGRFSGRQFSNSRSEMNVSTLELGDSALYLCASSQTGGGYGYTFGSGTRLTVV.

V is TRBV5-6 and J is TRBJ1-6; TRBD1 agrees at 9 bases. J was trimmed by 9 bases and V by 3 bases; bases with no gene match: 7. CDR3 length: 15 amino acids. Germline-derived CDR1 and CDR2 are SGHDT and YYEEEE. CDR3 region: CASSWRDRVISPLHF. The CDR3 nucleotides read TGTGCCAGCAGCTGGCGGGACAGGGTAATTTCACCCCTCCACTTT.

The chain has TRBV27 and TRBJ2-1; 7 nucleotides align to TRBD2. The CDR3 runs 17 residues. Looked up from germline, CDR1 is MNHEY and CDR2 is SMNVEV (reference sequence). Losses at the gene ends were 8 bases for V and 7 bases for J; bases not matched to a gene: 20. In DNA form, the CDR3 reads TGTGCCAGCCGTAAAACTACTACTAGCGTAATGGTAAATGAGCAGTTCTTC. Protein: CASRKTTTSVMVNEQFF.

V and J are TRBV27 and TRBJ1-2; D is perhaps TRBD1 (5 bases). Germline V gives CDR1 MNHEY, CDR2 SMNVEV (reference sequence). Trimming cost V 10 bases and J 5 bases, with 14 bases left between them. This CDR3 spans 12 amino acids. In DNA, the CDR3 is TGTGCCACCGGGGGTCAGAGTTATGGCTACACCTTC. Protein: CATGGQSYGYTF.

V is TRBV13 and J is TRBJ2-1; D is ambiguous. Germline V gives CDR1 PRHDT, CDR2 FYEKMQ (reference sequence). The CDR3 covers 13 residues. V gave up 0 bases and J gave up 7 bases, with 7 bases separating them. The CDR3 region is CASSLGLDNEQFF. DNA of the CDR3: TGTGCCAGCAGCTTAGGGCTAGATAATGAGCAGTTCTTC.

This clone was observed once. The V gene is TRBV5-6, the J gene TRBJ2-5; D gene uncertain. The CDR3 is 12 amino acids. V shed 4 bases and J shed 5 bases, with 9 bases lying between them. Germline V lookup: CDR1 SGHDT, CDR2 YYEEEE. The CDR3 region is CASSGPVETQYF. CDR3 in DNA: TGTGCCAGCAGCGGGCCGGTTGAGACCCAGTACTTC.

The chain joins TRBV7-6 to TRBJ2-7; unclear D gene. V lost 5 bases to trimming and J lost 0 bases, with 8 bases between them. Germline values: CDR1 SGHVS, CDR2 FNYEAQ. The CDR3 runs 13 residues. This CDR3 reads CASSRGPSYEQYF. CDR3 nucleotide sequence: TGTGCCAGCAGCCGAGGTCCCTCCTACGAGCAGTACTTC.

The gene calls are TRBV6-1 and TRBJ2-1; 12 bases map to TRBD2. Germline V gene sequence: CDR1 MNHNS, CDR2 SASEGT. V dropped 8 bases and J dropped 3; count of bases not matched to a gene: 2. The CDR3 totals 14 residues. CDR3 sequence reads: CASRLAGDYNEQFF. The CDR3 DNA reads as TGTGCCAGCCGACTAGCGGGAGACTACAATGAGCAGTTCTTC.

The chain couples TRBV28 to TRBJ2-7, with 8 bases fitting TRBD1. Trimming took 5 bases from V and 0 from J; bases not matched to a gene: 9. The germline V gene has CDR1 MDHEN and CDR2 SYDVKM. The CDR3 loop spans 16 amino acids. CDR3 sequence reads: CASSVLGTGNSYEQYF. In DNA, the CDR3 is TGTGCCAGCAGTGTCCTCGGGACAGGCAACTCCTACGAGCAGTACTTC. Full variable domain (rest looked up from reference TRBV28 and TRBJ2-7): DVKVTQSSRYLVKRTGEKVFLECVQDMDHENMFWYRQDPGLGLRLIYFSYDVKMKEKGDIPEGYSVSREKKERFSLILESASTNQTSMYLCASSVLGTGNSYEQYFGPGTRLTVT.

The J gene is TRBJ2-2, the V gene TRBV4-1; 7 bases line up with TRBD1. V trimming: 4 bases; J trimming: 10 bases; junction bases outside the gene matches: 18. This CDR3 is built from 17 residues. The germline CDR1 and CDR2 sequences are MGHRA and YSYEKL. In DNA, the CDR3 is TGCGCCAGCAGCCGTTACCCCGGGACAGTGTCCTTAGAGGAGCTGTTTTTT. This translates into CASSRYPGTVSLEELFF.

The chain combines TRBV4-1 with TRBJ2-5; D unclear. Germline V gene lookup returns CDR1 MGHRA and CDR2 YSYEKL. The CDR3 consists of 16 residues. V lost 0 bases and J 5 bases, leaving 16 bases between the germline ends. The CDR3 DNA reads as TGCGCCAGCAGCCAAGAACCCTATGGCGGCGCTGAGACCCAGTACTTC. Its protein product is CASSQEPYGGAETQYF.

This clone has only one observation. The chain employs TRBV4-1 and TRBJ2-5; 10 bases align to TRBD2. Germline CDR1 and CDR2: MGHRA and YSYEKL. This CDR3 comprises 18 residues. Losses at the gene ends were 1 base for V and 3 bases for J; bases not matched to a gene: 11. The CDR3 sequence: CASSQGLAGALREETQYF. The DNA of the CDR3 is TGCGCCAGCAGCCAAGGGCTAGCGGGGGCCTTGAGAGAAGAGACCCAGTACTTC.

The J gene is TRBJ1-1, the V gene TRBV4-2; the D gene is possibly TRBD1 (6 bases). In germline, CDR1 is LGHNA, CDR2 YNFKEQ. Between the trimmed V and J ends, which lost 4 bases and 4 bases, there was a span of 19 bases. The CDR3 extends over 16 amino acids. The DNA for the CDR3 is TGTGCCAGCAGCCCTACGGGGGGGGGCGGTGGCACTGAAGCTTTCTTT. This gives the protein CASSPTGGGGGTEAFF.

The gene calls are TRBV5-1 and TRBJ1-1; the D gene is possibly TRBD1 (6 bases). Trimming removed 4 bases from V and 3 bases from J, with 19 bases in between. The CDR3 contains 16 residues. Looked up from germline, CDR1 is SGHRS and CDR2 is YFSETQ. The CDR3, as DNA: TGCGCCAGCAGCCCGGCGGGGGGCACGATGTACACTGAAGCTTTCTTT. As protein: CASSPAGGTMYTEAFF. Combining the CDR3 with reference TRBV5-1 and TRBJ1-1 gives the whole variable domain KAGVTQTPRYLIKTRGQQVTLSCSPISGHRSVSWYQQTPGQGLQFLFEYFSETQRNKGNFPGRFSGRQFSNSRSEMNVSTLELGDSALYLCASSPAGGTMYTEAFFGQGTRLTVV.

The rearrangement links TRBV7-2 to TRBJ2-2; 8 bases align to TRBD2. Germline V gene sequence: CDR1 SGHTA, CDR2 FQGNSA. The V and J ends lost 3 bases and 7 bases, in that order; junction bases with no gene match: 7. The CDR3 length is 15 residues. The CDR3 sequence: CASSFPGLVSGELFF. Here the CDR3 DNA reads TGTGCCAGCAGCTTTCCGGGACTAGTGAGCGGGGAGCTGTTTTTT.

V usage is TRBV7-8 and J usage is TRBJ2-3, with 11 bases fitting TRBD2. The CDR3 consists of 15 residues. V lost 2 bases, J lost 9 bases, and 7 bases stayed unmatched. The V gene's germline CDR1 is SGHVS and CDR2 FQNEAQ. In DNA, the CDR3 is TGTGCCAGCAGCTTACTAGCGGGGGGAGAAGGCACGCAGTATTTT. Residues: CASSLLAGGEGTQYF.

The chain uses TRBV25-1 and TRBJ2-7; no definite D call. V dropped 5 bases and J dropped 3 bases, with 8 bases sitting between them. Per the germline V gene, CDR1 is MGHDK and CDR2 is SYGVNS. The CDR3 extends over 12 amino acids. The CDR3 DNA reads TGTGCCAGCAGTCTCGGTAGCTACGAGCAGTACTTC. Protein sequence: CASSLGSYEQYF.

The chain employs TRBV9 and TRBJ1-2; a possible D gene is TRBD1 (6 bases). Germline V gene data show CDR1 as SGDLS and CDR2 as YYNGEE. The CDR3 spans 13 residues. V was shortened by 4 bases and J by 13 bases, with 20 bases between the two germline ends. The chain's CDR3 is CASSLETTGSCTF. As DNA, the CDR3 is TGTGCCAGCAGCCTAGAGACGACAGGTTCATGCACCTTC.

The chain is built from TRBV7-2 and TRBJ1-3; D remains ambiguous. Trimming left V 1 base short and J 6 bases short, with 13 bases between. Germline V gene lookup returns CDR1 SGHTA and CDR2 FQGNSA. The CDR3 loop spans 15 amino acids. The CDR3 region is CASSLGYGNENTIYF. CDR3 nucleotides: TGTGCCAGCAGCTTAGGATACGGGAATGAAAACACCATATATTTT. The variable domain in full, with the rest retrieved from reference TRBV7-2 and TRBJ1-3, is GAGVSQSPSNKVTEKGKDVELRCDPISGHTALYWYRQSLGQGLEFLIYFQGNSAPDKSGLPSDRFSAERTGGSVSTLTIQRTQQEDSAVYLCASSLGYGNENTIYFGEGSWLTVV.

V usage is TRBV9 and J usage is TRBJ2-3, with 7 positions matching TRBD1. V gave up 4 bases and J gave up 3 bases; unmatched junction bases: 14. Looked up from germline, CDR1 is SGDLS and CDR2 is YYNGEE. The CDR3 is 17 amino acids. Written as DNA, the CDR3 is TGTGCCAGCAGCAGGCCGGCAGGGGGAGAGATGACAGATACGCAGTATTTT. Its protein is CASSRPAGGEMTDTQYF.

V and J are TRBV7-9 and TRBJ2-1; D is perhaps TRBD2 (6 bases). Trimming shortened V by 2 bases and J by 11 bases, and 13 bases separated the two germline ends. Germline V gene data show CDR1 as SEHNR and CDR2 as FQNEAQ (reference sequence). This CDR3 spans 13 amino acids. The CDR3 is CASSLRLRDKQFF. CDR3 bases: TGTGCCAGCAGCTTAAGGTTGCGGGATAAGCAGTTCTTC.

V and J are TRBV4-3 and TRBJ1-4; D ambiguous. Germline-derived CDR1 and CDR2 are LGHNA and YSLEER. V was shortened by 0 bases and J by 5 bases, with 13 bases between the two germline ends. The CDR3 runs to 16 residues. DNA for the CDR3: TGCGCCAGCAGCCAAGAGGCTTTATGGGCGAATGAAAAACTGTTTTTT. It yields the protein CASSQEALWANEKLFF.

V gene TRBV21-1 combines with J gene TRBJ2-4; the D call TRBD2 from the table was never checked on the DNA. TRBV21-1 is flagged as a pseudogene. This CDR3 region has 19 residues. The CDR3 bases are TGTGCCAGCAGCAACCCCCGGCGGGCCTCAAGAGCAGCCAAAAACATTCAGTACTTC. This sequence encodes CASSNPRRASRAAKNIQYF.